This is a list of T cell receptor beta chains from one sample in a study of long-term antiretroviral therapy in people with HIV. Profiling relied on immunoSEQ multiplex PCR, and the TCRdb table lists in-frame clones only, not all of them. The repertoire includes around 15,000 clones, about 79% of them detected once, and 18% sits in the top ten. The source material was unsorted PBMCs, sampled just before starting antiretroviral therapy. The receptors derive from a man aged 35-49 years with HIV. CDR3s leave out the opening cysteine and the closing phenylalanine or tryptophan. Fields, in order: V gene, D gene, J gene, CDR3 protein. A D gene is named only where the DNA matches it firmly.

>TRBV12-5|.|TRBJ1-2
ASGYSPTANYGYT
>TRBV6-1|.|TRBJ2-3
ASSTLNRENTQY
>TRBV30|TRBD2|TRBJ2-3
AWSLASGGQTDTQY
>TRBV2|.|TRBJ1-1
ASSEPEGTEAF
>TRBV2|TRBD1|TRBJ2-1
ASTLPGGIYNEQF
>TRBV6-6|.|TRBJ1-1
ASSYEGRLNTEAF
>TRBV7-9|TRBD1|TRBJ2-7
ASSDYGDRVDYEQY
>TRBV5-1|TRBD1|TRBJ1-1
ASSFSGGMNTEAF
>TRBV15|.|TRBJ1-2
ATSRAGTSDGYT
>TRBV30|.|TRBJ1-6
AWSIAVSGAYNSPLH
>TRBV5-1|.|TRBJ2-2
ASSWTDTGELF
>TRBV15|.|TRBJ1-5
ATRPPGNSNQPQH
>TRBV7-9|TRBD1|TRBJ2-3
ASSSLGTVTDTQY
>TRBV5-1|TRBD2|TRBJ2-3
ASRGTSGVSTDTQY
>TRBV29-1|.|TRBJ2-5
SVEGGETQY
>TRBV2|.|TRBJ2-1
ASSEEALEGNEQF
>TRBV5-4|.|TRBJ2-1
ASRTGSYNEQF
>TRBV6-5|TRBD1|TRBJ2-5
ASSYEAGGGETQY
>TRBV5-4|.|TRBJ1-2
ASSPDPAVAYGYT
>TRBV9|.|TRBJ1-1
ASSPFDGSEAF
>TRBV10-3|TRBD2|TRBJ2-3
AISQLAGQEGGTQY
>TRBV6-6|TRBD1|TRBJ2-5
ASSWDRYEETQY
>TRBV10-1|.|TRBJ2-3
ASSFSPADTQY
>TRBV30|TRBD2|TRBJ2-1
AWSVGPSGYNEQF
>TRBV5-1|TRBD1|TRBJ1-6
ASSLGQGDPPLH
>TRBV6-1|.|TRBJ2-7
ASSDVFPTVVGARSEQY
>TRBV4-1|TRBD1|TRBJ1-2
ASSPDRGTNYGYT
>TRBV7-9|.|TRBJ1-1
ASSTWDSNTEAF
>TRBV5-1|TRBD1|TRBJ2-7
ASSLGTGGDEQY
>TRBV9|.|TRBJ2-7
ASSVEAETYEQY
>TRBV29-1|.|TRBJ1-1
SVKGGNTEAF
>TRBV19|.|TRBJ1-2
ASTPPGSPNYGYT
>TRBV18|.|TRBJ2-2
ASSQALGPANTGELF
>TRBV4-1|TRBD2|TRBJ2-2
ASRDRAGENTGELF
>TRBV2|TRBD1|TRBJ1-2
ASSPSSGTGIYGYT
>TRBV9|.|TRBJ2-1
ASSLYSNEQF
>TRBV30|.|TRBJ1-1
AWSEQNTEAF
>TRBV7-9|.|TRBJ2-6
ASSLRDSGANVLT
>TRBV5-6|.|TRBJ2-3
ASSLVGEAQY
>TRBV5-5|.|TRBJ2-2
ASSLEWAGSMGTGELF
>TRBV18|.|TRBJ1-3
ASSPPPAANTIY
>TRBV30|.|TRBJ2-1
AWTPAGFYNEQF
>TRBV6-1|.|TRBJ1-6
ASSAPSSNSPLH
>TRBV10-3|TRBD1|TRBJ1-1
AITDREMGLTEAF
>TRBV27|TRBD1|TRBJ1-1
ASSSQGAAGYTEAF
>TRBV30|.|TRBJ1-5
AWSGTDYSNQPQH
>TRBV12-5|.|TRBJ1-2
ASGLSGAVGGYT
>TRBV4-1|TRBD1|TRBJ2-5
ASSHRLSLGQGRGETQY
>TRBV6-1|.|TRBJ1-5
ASSEGQPQH
>TRBV6-6|.|TRBJ1-2
ASSYSAPNYGYT
>TRBV7-2|.|TRBJ1-3
ASSWGSGVPGNTIY
>TRBV5-6|TRBD2|TRBJ2-1
ASRALAGVEGEQF
>TRBV7-2|.|TRBJ1-4
ASSSTMGEKLF
>TRBV30|TRBD1|TRBJ2-1
AWSGGTGGRNEQF